The rows below give T cell receptor beta chains drawn from one sample of a study of cytomegalovirus exposure and HLA in healthy donors. Measured with immunoSEQ multiplex PCR; TCRdb has only the in-frame clones, and not every one. The table lists 150,000 to 200,000 clones, about four fifths of them singletons, with more than 1.5% in the top ten. Sequencing input: PBMCs. Source of these receptors: a man aged 18 to 30 in good health and CMV-seronegative. Each CDR3 is given with its conserved first and last residue. Fields, in order: D gene, clone size, J gene, CDR3 length, V gene, CDR3 DNA, CDR3 protein. A D gene is named only where the DNA matches it firmly. Size tells how often a clone was seen (once, few, many) or the class of an expanded clone, and some rows leave it out.

>NA|NA|TRBJ2-4|12|TRBV5-6
TGTGCCAGCAGCTTGATCCAGAACATTCAGTACTTC
CASSLIQNIQYF
>NA|NA|TRBJ2-7|12|TRBV28
TGTGCCAGCAGCGGGACACCCTACGAGCAGTACTTC
CASSGTPYEQYF
>NA|NA|TRBJ2-7|17|TRBV10-3
TGTGCCATCAGTGGGTCAAAGGCAGGGGCAAGCTCCTACGAGCAGTACTTC
CAISGSKAGASSYEQYF
>NA|NA|TRBJ2-2|14|TRBV14
TGTGCCAGCAGACAGGGCTCCGACACCGGGGAGCTGTTTTTT
CASRQGSDTGELFF
>NA|NA|TRBJ2-7|13|TRBV21-1
TGTGCCAGCAGCAATGGGGGACTAGCAGAGCAGTACTTC
CASSNGGLAEQYF
>TRBD1|NA|TRBJ2-7|15|TRBV7-2
TGTGCCAGCAGGAAAGACAGGGGCGAAGTCTACGAGCAGTACTTC
CASRKDRGEVYEQYF
>TRBD1|NA|TRBJ2-3|15|TRBV6-4
TGTGCCAGCAGTGCCGGGACAGGGGGTACAGATACGCAGTATTTT
CASSAGTGGTDTQYF
>TRBD2|few|TRBJ2-1|14|TRBV11-2
TGTGCCAGCAACTCACTAGCGGGGGTTCCTGAGCAGTTCTTC
CASNSLAGVPEQFF
>NA|few|TRBJ1-1|14|TRBV5-5
TGTGCCAGCAGCTTGTCAGGGGTCGAGACTGAAGCTTTCTTT
CASSLSGVETEAFF
>TRBD1|NA|TRBJ2-5|13|TRBV10-3
TGTGCCATCACAGGGGGCCCGGAAGAGACCCAGTACTTC
CAITGGPEETQYF
>TRBD1|NA|TRBJ1-6|16|TRBV19
TGTGCCAGTAGGGGAACAGGGGGCTGGGATAATTCACCCCTCCACTTT
CASRGTGGWDNSPLHF
>TRBD1|few|TRBJ2-2|17|TRBV4-3
TGCGCCAGCAGCCAAGACCCGGACAGGGGCGCAATCGGGGAGCTGTTTTTT
CASSQDPDRGAIGELFF
>TRBD1|NA|TRBJ2-3|14|TRBV29-1
TGCAGCCTAAGACAGGGGGCGATTACAGATACGCAGTATTTT
CSLRQGAITDTQYF
>NA|NA|TRBJ2-3|15|TRBV4-2
TGTGCCAGCAGCCTCTCGGAGGGGGCGGCAGATACGCAGTATTTT
CASSLSEGAADTQYF
>TRBD2|once|TRBJ2-1|14|TRBV6-1
TGTGCCAGCAAGGGCGGGGGGGGTGGTAATGAGCAGTTCTTC
CASKGGGGGNEQFF
>NA|NA|TRBJ2-1|12|TRBV29-1
TGCAGCGTTGCTGGCAGCGGGAATGAGCAGTTCTTC
CSVAGSGNEQFF
>NA|NA|TRBJ2-5|10|TRBV29-1
TGCAGCGTCGGGGAAGAGACCCAGTACTTC
CSVGEETQYF
>TRBD1|once|TRBJ1-4|15|TRBV19
TGTGCCAGTTACAATCAGGGGGCGGCTAATGAAAAACTGTTTTTT
CASYNQGAANEKLFF
>NA|NA|TRBJ1-2|18|TRBV2
TGTGCCAGCAGTGTTTGGGTCCAGGGTCCTACTTTTAACTATGGCTACACCTTC
CASSVWVQGPTFNYGYTF
>TRBD2|NA|TRBJ2-7|15|TRBV7-2
TGTGCCAGCAGCACCTCCGGGACTAGTATCTACGAGCAGTACTTC
CASSTSGTSIYEQYF
>TRBD1|NA|TRBJ2-3|16|TRBV4-2
TGTGCCAGCAGCCAGACCGGGACAGGGGGAATAGATACGCAGTATTTT
CASSQTGTGGIDTQYF
>TRBD1|NA|TRBJ1-4|15|TRBV19
TGTGCCAGTAGTATGTCCCGGACAGGGCCTGAAAAACTGTTTTTT
CASSMSRTGPEKLFF
>NA|NA|TRBJ2-5|13|TRBV13
TGTGCCAGCAGCCTCGGGTCCCAAGAGACCCAGTACTTC
CASSLGSQETQYF
>NA|NA|TRBJ2-7|16|TRBV4-2
TGTGCCAGCAGCCAAGAAGGTGAGAGGAGGGTACACGAGCAGTACTTC
CASSQEGERRVHEQYF
>TRBD1|NA|TRBJ1-2|13|TRBV10-3
TGTGCCATCAGGACAGGGATAAACTATGGCTACACCTTC
CAIRTGINYGYTF
>TRBD1|once|TRBJ1-1|15|TRBV11-1
TGTGCCAGCAGCCAGGGGGACAGGGAGGGTACTGAAGCTTTCTTT
CASSQGDREGTEAFF
>TRBD1|NA|TRBJ1-1|16|TRBV6-5
TGTGCCAGCAGTTACGCCCCGGGACAGGGAGGTACTGAAGCTTTCTTT
CASSYAPGQGGTEAFF
>NA|NA|TRBJ1-4|14|TRBV7-2
TGTGCCAGCAGCTCCACAGGGTGGGGTGAAAAACTGTTTTTT
CASSSTGWGEKLFF
>TRBD1|NA|TRBJ2-5|13|TRBV6-1
TGTGCCAGCACCCGGGACAGGGGAGAGACCCAGTACTTC
CASTRDRGETQYF
>NA|NA|TRBJ2-7|16|TRBV7-8
TGTGCCAGCAGCTTAAAGGCGGGGGCTAGCTCCTACGAGCAGTACTTC
CASSLKAGASSYEQYF
>TRBD1|NA|TRBJ2-2|15|TRBV4-1
TGCGCCAGCAGCACGGGACAGGGTGGCACCGGGGAGCTGTTTTTT
CASSTGQGGTGELFF
>NA|NA|TRBJ2-7|13|TRBV5-6
TGTGCCAGCAGCTTGGCAGTCCCCTACGAGCAGTACTTC
CASSLAVPYEQYF
>NA|NA|TRBJ2-7|15|TRBV6-6
TGTGCCAGCAAGGGGGGGGCGGGACGCTCCTACGAGCAGTACTTC
CASKGGAGRSYEQYF
>NA|NA|TRBJ1-1|18|TRBV9
TGTGCCAGCAGCAGAGCCCCGGGGGATTTGGTGAAGGACACTGAAGCTTTCTTT
CASSRAPGDLVKDTEAFF
>TRBD2|NA|TRBJ2-1|15|TRBV28
TGTGCCAGCGGACTAGCGGGAGGGCTCTTCAATGAGCAGTTCTTC
CASGLAGGLFNEQFF
>NA|NA|TRBJ2-1|14|TRBV28
TGTGCCAGCAGTTTACTAGCTACAAGGAATGAGCAGTTCTTC
CASSLLATRNEQFF
>NA|NA|TRBJ2-1|13|TRBV5-1
TGCGCCAGCAGCGCCGACAGGCGTGGTGAGCAGTTCTTC
CASSADRRGEQFF
>NA|NA|TRBJ2-5|13|TRBV6-1
TGTGCCAGCACCGAATCCGGGGTGGAGACCCAGTACTTC
CASTESGVETQYF
>NA|NA|TRBJ2-3|15|TRBV5-4
TGTGCCAGCAGCGTCGACACCACTAGCACAGATACGCAGTATTTT
CASSVDTTSTDTQYF
>TRBD1|NA|TRBJ1-2|14|TRBV25-1
TGTGCCAGCAGTCGGGACAGGGGGAACTATGGCTACACCTTC
CASSRDRGNYGYTF
>NA|NA|TRBJ2-2|16|TRBV28
TGTGCCAGCAGGATCCGTGGGCGGGGGAACACCGGGGAGCTGTTTTTT
CASRIRGRGNTGELFF
>TRBD1|NA|TRBJ2-3|15|TRBV25-1
TGTGCCAGCAGTCCTGACAGGGGGAAAACAGATACGCAGTATTTT
CASSPDRGKTDTQYF
>NA|NA|TRBJ1-4|14|TRBV6-1
TGTGCCAGCAGTAAGACAGGTACCCGGGAAAAACTGTTTTTT
CASSKTGTREKLFF
>NA|NA|TRBJ1-5|14|TRBV6-5
TGTGCCAGCACCACGGCGGGGGGCGGCCAGCCCCAGCATTTT
CASTTAGGGQPQHF
>TRBD2|NA|TRBJ2-7|16|TRBV9
TGTGCCAGCAGCGTAGCTGGACTAGCTCCCGCCTACGAGCAGTACTTC
CASSVAGLAPAYEQYF
>NA|NA|TRBJ2-7|12|TRBV6-5
TGTGCCAGCAGGACGACAGGAGGCGAAGAGTACTTC
CASRTTGGEEYF
>NA|NA|TRBJ1-2|12|TRBV30
TGTGCCTGGAGCGAGGTTAACTATGGCTACACCTTC
CAWSEVNYGYTF
>NA|NA|TRBJ1-1|15|TRBV18
TGTGCCAGCTCACCGGACAGACAGATCAACACTGAAGCTTTCTTT
CASSPDRQINTEAFF
>TRBD1|NA|TRBJ2-7|14|TRBV4-3
TGCGCCAGCAGCCAAGCGAGGGGGCCGCACGAGCAGTACTTC
CASSQARGPHEQYF
>NA|few|TRBJ2-1|17|TRBV4-3
TGCGCCAGCAGCCAAGCGCCGGGAGTCTTTTCCTACAATGAGCAGTTCTTC
CASSQAPGVFSYNEQFF